A single sample gave rise to the 27 T cell receptor beta chains below, sequenced in a study of blood T cells in healthy people across ages (dated by TCRdb to the mid-2010s). Library prep was done by 5' RACE. Reads for this sample came from an Illumina HiSeq 2500. The second PCR ran for about 7 to 11 cycles and used a J-beta primer mix along with a sample-barcoded 5' primer. TCRdb trimmed public reads at Q25 via fastp, called clones via MiXCR and kept in-frame beta chains. Rows are combined by CDR3 protein, so each entry shows the most common genes and DNA. The sample table shows 600,000 to 650,000 distinct CDR3 sequences, and about 53% are seen once. The ten biggest clones cover 30% to 40% of the sample. Sequencing was carried out using blood. These receptors were obtained from a man aged 60-69 years in good health.

This chain links TRBV6-4 with TRBJ2-1; 9 positions match TRBD1. V gave up 7 bases and J gave up 6 bases; unmatched junction bases: 13. CDR1 MRHNA and CDR2 SNTAGT come from the germline V gene. The CDR3 runs 16 residues. The CDR3 spells CASIFVRDRVFNEQFF. The CDR3 DNA is TGTGCCAGCATTTTCGTCCGGGACAGGGTATTCAATGAGCAGTTCTTC.

The rearrangement joins TRBV4-1 to TRBJ1-6, with TRBD1 matching over 9 bases. The ends lost 5 bases at V and 10 bases at J; junction bases unmatched: 15. The CDR3 extends over 17 amino acids. Germline lookup yields CDR1 MGHRA and CDR2 YSYEKL. The CDR3 reads CASSKTVPGQGPSPLHF. For the CDR3, the DNA is TGCGCCAGCAGCAAAACGGTCCCGGGACAGGGACCCTCACCCCTCCACTTT.

The chain employs TRBV4-2 and TRBJ2-5; TRBD2 agrees at 7 bases. CDR3 length equals 16 residues. V lost 0 bases, J lost 5 bases, and 9 bases stayed unmatched. From germline, CDR1 is LGHNA and CDR2 YNFKEQ. DNA of the CDR3: TGTGCCAGCAGCCAAGATCATGGGACTATCAGGGAGACCCAGTACTTC. It encodes CASSQDHGTIRETQYF.

The chain is built from TRBV20-1 and TRBJ2-1, with 8 bases that match TRBD1. Germline values: CDR1 DFQATT, CDR2 SNEGSKA (reference sequence). The CDR3 contains 14 residues. Trimming removed 5 bases from V and 5 bases from J; junction bases left unmatched: 8. CDR3 nucleotides: TGCAGTGCTTCCAGACAGGGGTTTAACAATGAGCAGTTCTTC. Its translation is CSASRQGFNNEQFF.

This chain joins TRBV3-1 and TRBJ2-3; tentatively, D is TRBD1 (5 bases). V shed 4 bases and J shed 1 base, with 12 bases lying between them. Germline CDR1 is LGHDT and CDR2 is YNNKEL (reference sequence). The CDR3 is 15 residues long. The CDR3 DNA reads TGTGCCAGCAGCCCCCAAGGGGTGGGCACAGATACGCAGTATTTT. It is translated as CASSPQGVGTDTQYF.

V is TRBV28 and J is TRBJ2-7, with 8 bases matching TRBD2. Trimming cost V 2 bases and J 0 bases; bases outside gene matches: 18. The CDR3 is 20 amino acids. Germline assignment: CDR1 MDHEN and CDR2 SYDVKM. CDR3 nucleotides: TGTGCCAGCAGTTTAGAACTCCGGTGGACCGGACTAGCAACCTCCTACGAGCAGTACTTC. It specifies CASSLELRWTGLATSYEQYF.

The rearrangement links TRBV7-2 to TRBJ2-3, with 11 bases that match TRBD2. CDR1 and CDR2 (germline): SGHTA, FQGNSA. J lost 0 bases, V lost 5 bases, and 7 bases had no gene match. The CDR3 is 17 residues long. The CDR3 region is CASSPIAGGRSTDTQYF. The CDR3 region has the DNA TGTGCCAGCAGCCCCATAGCGGGGGGGCGGAGCACAGATACGCAGTATTTT.

The chain is built from TRBV5-1 and TRBJ2-7; perhaps TRBD2 as D (5 bases). V was shortened by 4 bases and J by 6 bases, with 20 bases between the two germline ends. Germline V gene data show CDR1 as SGHRS and CDR2 as YFSETQ. The CDR3 covers 15 residues. CDR3 bases: TGCGCCAGCAGCCCCGGAGGTATGACGGCGGTCGAGCAGTACTTC. Encoded protein: CASSPGGMTAVEQYF.

The chain uses TRBV11-2 and TRBJ1-2; D unclear. The CDR3 loop spans 16 amino acids. The V and J ends lost 1 base and 8 bases respectively, with 20 bases between them. Per germline, CDR1 SGHAT and CDR2 FQNNGV. CDR3 sequence (DNA): TGTGCCAGCAGCTTAGTATCGGACGTCCTATTGGGGGGCTACACCTTC. Protein: CASSLVSDVLLGGYTF.

The chain carries TRBV7-9 and TRBJ2-3; 11 bases agree with TRBD2. Germline trimming cut 5 bases from V and 5 bases from J; bases unmatched to any gene: 3. CDR1 is SEHNR, CDR2 FQNEAQ, per germline (reference sequence). The CDR3 extends over 14 amino acids. The CDR3 is CASSPSGGRDTQYF. The CDR3, as DNA: TGTGCCAGCAGCCCTAGCGGGGGGAGAGATACGCAGTATTTT. Filled out from reference TRBV7-9 and TRBJ2-3, the complete variable domain reads DTGVSQNPRHKITKRGQNVTFRCDPISEHNRLYWYRQTLGQGPEFLTYFQNEAQLEKSRLLSDRFSAERPKGSFSTLEIQRTEQGDSAMYLCASSPSGGRDTQYFGPGTRLTVL.

This sequence joins TRBV20-1 and TRBJ1-2; the D gene is possibly TRBD1 (6 bases). CDR3 length equals 14 residues. Germline CDR1 is DFQATT and CDR2 is SNEGSKA (reference sequence). Between the trimmed V and J ends, which lost 3 bases and 5 bases, there was a span of 16 bases. This CDR3 reads CSASLPSQGYGYTF. The CDR3 coding sequence is TGCAGTGCTAGTCTACCTTCCCAGGGGTATGGCTACACCTTC.

Many counts were recorded for this clonotype. This rearrangement joins TRBV5-4 to TRBJ2-7; D may be TRBD2 (6 bases). The length of the CDR3 is 12 residues. In germline, CDR1 is SGHNT, CDR2 YYREEE (reference sequence). V was shortened by 2 bases and J by 7 bases, with 10 bases between the two germline ends. The CDR3 nucleotides are TGTGCCAGCAGCTTAGATCGGGGGGAGCAGTACTTC. This codes for CASSLDRGEQYF.

With respect to this clonotype: One end of the junction varies from germline; a read error may be responsible. The CDR3 DNA sequence: TGTGCCAACAGCCGCAGCGACAGGGGTGGTGGCTACACCTTC. Translated: CANSRSDRGGGYTF. The V gene is TRBV3-1, the J gene TRBJ1-2; 8 positions match TRBD1. This CDR3 region has 14 residues. In germline, CDR1 is LGHDT, CDR2 YNNKEL (reference sequence).

The chain has TRBV2 and TRBJ2-5; D might be TRBD1 or TRBD2, each matching 5 bases. V lost 4 bases, J lost 11 bases, and 17 bases lay in between. This CDR3 is 13 amino acids long. Germline CDR1 is SNHLY and CDR2 is FYNNEI. The CDR3 loop reads CASSGTALGEQYF. DNA of the CDR3: TGTGCCAGCAGTGGGACTGCGTTGGGGGAGCAGTACTTC.

The chain is built from TRBV25-1 and TRBJ2-7; 8 bases align to TRBD1. Per germline, CDR1 MGHDK and CDR2 SYGVNS. This CDR3 has 15 amino acids. With 2 bases clipped from V and 2 bases from J, the junction kept 5 bases outside the gene matches. The CDR3 DNA reads TGTGCCAGCAGTGAAGCAGGGGGCGCACCCTACGAGCAGTACTTC. Amino acids: CASSEAGGAPYEQYF.

This clonotype was found a few times. The rearrangement joins TRBV7-2 to TRBJ1-4; 9 bases match TRBD1. Per germline, CDR1 SGHTA and CDR2 FQGNSA. The CDR3 is made up of 14 amino acids. V lost 5 bases and J lost 8; bases outside the gene matches: 6. The CDR3 here is CASSPRTGAEKLFF. The CDR3, as DNA: TGTGCCAGCAGCCCTAGGACAGGGGCCGAAAAACTGTTTTTT.

This clonotype has a handful of counts. The chain carries TRBV11-2 and TRBJ2-1; weak D call: TRBD2 (7 bases). The CDR3 sequence is 14 residues long. Trimming took 6 bases from V and 6 from J, leaving 15 bases between them. Germline CDR1 reads SGHAT; CDR2 reads FQNNGV. DNA of the CDR3: TGTGCCAGCAGTGGGGGGGCAGTGGGCAATGAGCAGTTCTTC. Translated, it gives CASSGGAVGNEQFF.

This clonotype appeared a single time. An end of the junction does not agree with germline; a read error may underlie this. The chain couples TRBV27 to TRBJ1-4, with TRBD1 matching over 9 bases. The CDR3 loop spans 15 amino acids. In germline, CDR1 is MNHEY, CDR2 SMNVEV (reference sequence). This CDR3 is CASSLKTGGNEKLFF. CDR3 DNA sequence: TGTGCCAGCAGTTTAAAGACAGGGGGGAATGAAAAGCTGTTTTTT.

The chain has TRBV28 and TRBJ2-7; D may be TRBD1 or TRBD2 (6 bases each). From germline, CDR1 is MDHEN and CDR2 SYDVKM. The CDR3 loop spans 14 amino acids. V was shortened by 8 bases and J by 4 bases, with 18 bases between the two germline ends. This CDR3 reads CASSGASARYEQYF. As DNA, the CDR3 is TGTGCCAGCTCGGGGGCCTCCGCCCGTTACGAGCAGTACTTC.

CDR3 bases: TGTGCCAGCAGCTTAATGGAGCATTCTGGCTACACCTTC. Translating it yields CASSLMEHSGYTF. The chain carries TRBV7-9 and TRBJ1-2; D call uncertain. The CDR3 spans 13 residues. Trimming left V 2 bases short and J 7 bases short, with 11 bases between. Germline lookup yields CDR1 SEHNR and CDR2 FQNEAQ (reference sequence).

The V call is TRBV4-1, the J call TRBJ1-4, with a possible D match to TRBD1 (5 bases). Per germline, CDR1 MGHRA and CDR2 YSYEKL. This CDR3 has 16 amino acids. V lost 1 base, J lost 8 bases, and 17 bases lay in between. In DNA, the CDR3 is TGCGCCAGCAGCCAAGTTGACTCCGGGGGTTGGGAAAAACTGTTTTTT. This sequence encodes CASSQVDSGGWEKLFF.

This CDR3 reads CASSYGGHTTTLYEQYF. CDR3 DNA sequence: TGTGCCAGCAGTTACGGGGGACACACAACAACCCTCTACGAGCAGTACTTC. The chain uses TRBV6-2 or TRBV6-3 and TRBJ2-7, with D perhaps TRBD1 (6 bases). Trimming removed 2 bases from V and 3 bases from J, with 20 bases in between. Per germline, CDR1 MNHEY and CDR2 SVGEGT. This CDR3 contains 17 residues.

This clonotype was seen repeatedly, ten times or more. The gene calls are TRBV6-2 or TRBV6-3 and TRBJ1-2; 7 bases are a match to TRBD1. J was trimmed by 4 bases and V by 4 bases; bases with no gene match: 6. The CDR3 has 14 residues. Germline V gene lookup returns CDR1 MNHEY and CDR2 SVGEGT. The DNA of the CDR3 is TGTGCCAGCAGTTTGGGACAGCTCCCCTATGGCTACACCTTC. It translates to CASSLGQLPYGYTF.

This clonotype was seen once. This chain links TRBV5-1 with TRBJ2-1, with D hard to call. The germline gives CDR1 SGHRS, CDR2 YFSETQ. Trimming took 0 bases from V and 11 from J, leaving 15 bases between them. This CDR3 contains 14 residues. The CDR3 sequence: CASSLDRPQSKQFF. CDR3 DNA sequence: TGCGCCAGCAGCTTGGATCGTCCCCAGTCGAAGCAGTTCTTC.

This clonotype was recorded a few times. The V gene is TRBV7-2, the J gene TRBJ2-1; 8 bases match TRBD2. The CDR3 runs 13 residues. Germline lookup yields CDR1 SGHTA and CDR2 FQGNSA. V lost 10 bases and J lost 9; bases outside the gene matches: 11. In nucleotides, the CDR3 is TGTGCCACTTCGCGGGGGGCTTTCGGTGAGCAGTTCTTC. It translates to CATSRGAFGEQFF.

The chain is built from TRBV6-1 and TRBJ1-3, with D unclear. Trimming removed 6 bases from V and 7 bases from J, with 10 bases in between. Per the germline V gene, CDR1 is MNHNS and CDR2 is SASEGT. The CDR3 runs to 12 residues. CDR3 in DNA: TGTGCCAGCAGGGAGTTTAAGAACACCATATATTTT. It specifies CASREFKNTIYF.

This clonotype has more than one count but fewer than ten. This rearrangement joins TRBV14 to TRBJ1-6, with D uncertain. CDR3 length: 13 amino acids. Trimming removed 0 bases at V and 8 bases at J, with 5 bases between. CDR1 and CDR2 (germline): SGHDN, FVKESK. The CDR3: CASSQEGHSPLHF. The CDR3 bases are TGTGCCAGCAGCCAAGAAGGGCATTCACCCCTCCACTTT.